This T cell receptor beta chain emerged from a study of a mutant IDH1 vaccine in newly diagnosed glioma. Study background: First vaccine doses came 4-6 weeks after radiotherapy alone, or with temozolomide cycles. The study's findings and limits: It was approximately 93% of patients that developed vaccine-induced immune responses.

This sample's time point: week 5, during vaccination. Doses of 300 ug of mutant IDH1 20-mer peptide were given with topical imiquimod. Newly diagnosed WHO grade 3 or 4 IDH1-mutant, ATRX-lost astrocytomas were identified in the donors. V gave up 1 base and J gave up 2 bases, with 16 bases separating them. CDR3 length equals 17 residues. The V gene's germline CDR1 is LNHDA and CDR2 SQIVND (reference sequence). Profiled with immunoSEQ multiplex PCR; TCRdb holds only in-frame clones, not every one. The table includes approximately 40,000 clones, 70% to 80% detected once. About this clone itself: Its matching antigen is unknown.

The gene calls are TRBV19 and TRBJ2-3, with D possibly matching TRBD2 (5 bases). This clonotype was obtained from a man aged 35-49 years with glioma. This specimen was PBMCs, taken from a glioma patient whose treatment included an IDH1 peptide vaccine. CDR3 residues: CASSIGTKDWYTDTQYF. The CDR3 region has the DNA TGTGCCAGTAGTATAGGCACCAAGGACTGGTACACAGATACGCAGTATTTT.